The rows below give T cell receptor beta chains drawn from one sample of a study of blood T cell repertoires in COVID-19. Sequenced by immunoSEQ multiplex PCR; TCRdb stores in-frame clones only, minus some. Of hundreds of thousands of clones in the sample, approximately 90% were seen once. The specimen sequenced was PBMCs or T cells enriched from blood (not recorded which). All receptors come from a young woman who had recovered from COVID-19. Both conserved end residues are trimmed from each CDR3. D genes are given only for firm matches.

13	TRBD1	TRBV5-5	ASSLRDREPTEQF
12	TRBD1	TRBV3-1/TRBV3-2	ASSQGQSNYGYT
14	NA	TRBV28	ASSVGGGRSNEKLF
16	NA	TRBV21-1	ASGPQEREGDCTDTQY
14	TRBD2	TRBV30	AWTPGLAGVGDIQY
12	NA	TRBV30	ACPLKELVYGYT
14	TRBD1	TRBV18	ASSLRQGSDGTEAF
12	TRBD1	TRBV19	ASSILSGQAEAF
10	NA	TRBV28	ASGGAGYEQY
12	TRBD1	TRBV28	ASRATGGTYGYT
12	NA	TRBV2	ASSAGFSGNTIY
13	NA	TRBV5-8	ASSLAGFSNQPQH
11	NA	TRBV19	ASTPRSSYGYT
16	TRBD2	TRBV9	ASSSRRGGIANTGELF
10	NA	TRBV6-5	ASSPVYGELF
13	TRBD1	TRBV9	ASSVVGTGYTEAF
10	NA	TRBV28	ASISRGETQY
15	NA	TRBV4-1	ASSPRGGGPVGYGYT
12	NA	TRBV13	ASSFGQGWVEAF
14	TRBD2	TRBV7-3	ASSPGLAGVIPKQF
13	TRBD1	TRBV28	ASSSYDRVSYEQY
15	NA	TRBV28	ASNTYLSLGRSYEQY
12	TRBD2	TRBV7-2	ASSSGDYPKEQF
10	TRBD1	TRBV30	AWSTRTGPSY
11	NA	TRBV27	ASGQRFNQPQH
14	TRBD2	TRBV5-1	ASSLGLAGVWETQY
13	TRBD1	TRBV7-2	ASSPGQGSNQPQH